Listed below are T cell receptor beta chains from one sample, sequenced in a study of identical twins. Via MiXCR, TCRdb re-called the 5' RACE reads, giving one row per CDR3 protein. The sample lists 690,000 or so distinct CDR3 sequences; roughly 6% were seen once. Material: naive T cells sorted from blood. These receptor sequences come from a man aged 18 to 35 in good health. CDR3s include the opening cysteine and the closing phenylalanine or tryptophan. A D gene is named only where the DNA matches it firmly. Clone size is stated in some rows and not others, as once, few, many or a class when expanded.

CASTLNGPGSPLHF	TGTGCCAGCACCCTCAACGGCCCGGGTTCACCCCTCCACTTT	NA	NA	TRBV27	TRBJ1-6
CASSQDRQGIYEQYF	TGTGCCAGCAGCCAAGACAGACAGGGGATCTACGAGCAGTACTTC	many	TRBD1	TRBV4-2	TRBJ2-7
CASSVMIETQYF	TGTGCCAGCAGTGTAATGATTGAGACCCAGTACTTC	many	NA	TRBV28	TRBJ2-5
CASSFVMADTQYF	TGTGCCAGCAGCTTTGTCATGGCAGATACGCAGTATTTT	many	NA	TRBV11-2	TRBJ2-3
CATSRDMGLSGNTIYF	TGTGCCACCAGCAGAGACATGGGGCTGTCTGGAAACACCATATATTTT	few	NA	TRBV15	TRBJ1-3
CASSLAVLAHTDTQYF	TGTGCCAGCAGTTTAGCGGTCCTAGCGCACACAGATACGCAGTATTTT	many	NA	TRBV12-3/TRBV12-4	TRBJ2-3
CASSYEGGGYEQYF	TGTGCCAGCAGTTACGAGGGGGGCGGGTACGAGCAGTACTTC	NA	NA	TRBV6-5	TRBJ2-7
CASSLMRPSGNTIYF	TGTGCCAGCAGCTTAATGAGACCCTCTGGAAACACCATATATTTT	NA	NA	TRBV7-2	TRBJ1-3
CASSAGDRGYGYTF	TGTGCCAGCAGTGCCGGGGACAGGGGCTATGGCTACACCTTC	many	TRBD1	TRBV12-3/TRBV12-4	TRBJ1-2
CASGGQYTEAFF	TGTGCCAGCGGGGGACAGTACACTGAAGCTTTCTTT	NA	TRBD1	TRBV12-3/TRBV12-4	TRBJ1-1
CASSQNRFPYEQYF	TGTGCCAGCAGTCAGAACAGGTTTCCATACGAGCAGTACTTC	few	NA	TRBV25-1	TRBJ2-7
CASRELSGSNEQFF	TGTGCCAGCCGAGAACTTAGCGGGAGCAATGAGCAGTTCTTC	many	TRBD2	TRBV6-4	TRBJ2-1
CASSSRQGLVETQYF	TGTGCCAGCAGTTCCCGACAGGGCTTGGTGGAGACCCAGTACTTC	few	TRBD1	TRBV6-2/TRBV6-3	TRBJ2-5
CASKGGGSGYSGANVLTF	TGCGCCAGCAAGGGGGGGGGCAGCGGCTACTCTGGGGCCAACGTCCTGACTTTC	NA	NA	TRBV5-1	TRBJ2-6
CASRGYLAGSTDTQYF	TGTGCCAGCAGGGGCTACCTAGCGGGATCTACAGATACGCAGTATTTT	NA	TRBD2	TRBV12-3/TRBV12-4	TRBJ2-3
CASSPQAYNEQFF	TGTGCCAGCAGTCCACAGGCCTACAATGAGCAGTTCTTC	many	NA	TRBV12-3/TRBV12-4	TRBJ2-1
CATSDRSSPYNEQFF	TGTGCCACCAGTGATCGATCCAGTCCCTACAATGAGCAGTTCTTC	many	NA	TRBV24-1	TRBJ2-1
CASTEWGTDTQYF	TGTGCCAGCACAGAGTGGGGCACAGATACGCAGTATTTT	few	NA	TRBV7-8	TRBJ2-3
CASTLRTGNTEAFF	TGTGCCAGCACGCTACGGACAGGGAACACTGAAGCTTTCTTT	many	TRBD1	TRBV6-1	TRBJ1-1
CASSLIPGQGSQEQYF	TGTGCCAGCAGTTTAATCCCCGGACAGGGAAGTCAAGAGCAGTACTTC	many	TRBD1	TRBV27	TRBJ2-7
CASRSGQNGYTF	TGTGCCAGCCGTTCCGGACAGAATGGCTACACCTTC	many	NA	TRBV28	TRBJ1-2